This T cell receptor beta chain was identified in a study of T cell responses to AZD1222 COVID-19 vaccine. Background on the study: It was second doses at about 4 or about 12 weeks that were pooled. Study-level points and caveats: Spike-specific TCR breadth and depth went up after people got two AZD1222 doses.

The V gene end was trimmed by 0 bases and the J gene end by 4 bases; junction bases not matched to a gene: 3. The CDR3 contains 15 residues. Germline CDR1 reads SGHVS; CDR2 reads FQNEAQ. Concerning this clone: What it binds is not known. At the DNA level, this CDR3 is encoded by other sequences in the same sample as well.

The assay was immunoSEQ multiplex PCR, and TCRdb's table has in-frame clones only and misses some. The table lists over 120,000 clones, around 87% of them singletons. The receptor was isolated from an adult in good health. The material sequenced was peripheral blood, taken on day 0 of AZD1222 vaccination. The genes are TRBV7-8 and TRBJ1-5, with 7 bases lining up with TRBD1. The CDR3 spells CASSLAGGGNQPQHF. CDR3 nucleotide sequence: TGTGCCAGCAGCTTAGCAGGGGGCGGGAATCAGCCCCAGCATTTT.